What follows are 20 T cell receptor beta chains derived from one specimen sequenced in a study of blood T cell repertoires in COVID-19. The method was immunoSEQ multiplex PCR; TCRdb's version includes in-frame clones alone and lacks a portion of them. The repertoire has roughly 150,000 clones, around 77% of them found once; the top ten carry around 8.7%. Sequences were obtained from peripheral blood. The receptors originated from a man aged 50 or older with active or convalescent COVID-19.

This clone occurred a few times. CDR3: CASSRTGRTGELFF. CDR3 bases: TGTGCCAGCTCCCGGACAGGGCGGACCGGGGAGCTGTTTTTT. The chain couples TRBV18 to TRBJ2-2; TRBD1 aligns across 8 bases. With V trimmed by 6 bases and J by 5 bases, 5 bases remained unmatched. The CDR3 consists of 14 residues. Per the germline V gene, CDR1 is KGHSH and CDR2 is LQKENI. Full variable domain (rest looked up from reference TRBV18 and TRBJ2-2): NAGVMQNPRHLVRRRGQEARLRCSPMKGHSHVYWYRQLPEEGLKFMVYLQKENIIDESGMPKERFSAEFPKEGPSILRIQQVVRGDSAAYFCASSRTGRTGELFFGEGSRLTVL.

This clone was counted a few times. The V call is TRBV3-1 (or the pseudogene TRBV3-2), the J call TRBJ2-3; weak D call: TRBD1 (6 bases). CDR3 length: 17 amino acids. V shed 0 bases and J shed 2 bases, with 15 bases lying between them. The germline V gene encodes CDR1 LGHDT and CDR2 YNNKEL (reference sequence). CDR3 loop: CASSQEWDKEITDTQYF. In DNA, the CDR3 is TGTGCCAGCAGCCAAGAATGGGACAAGGAAATCACAGATACGCAGTATTTT.

This chain uses TRBV6-5 with TRBJ1-4, with a possible D match to TRBD1 (6 bases). V lost 5 bases and J 5 bases, leaving 9 bases between the germline ends. CDR1 and CDR2 from the germline V gene are MNHEY and SVGAGI. The CDR3 runs 13 residues. This CDR3 is CASSRGQNEKLFF. CDR3 in DNA: TGTGCCAGCAGTCGCGGACAGAATGAAAAACTGTTTTTT.

The chain has TRBV7-8 and TRBJ1-1; D possibly corresponds to TRBD1 (5 bases). Germline V gene lookup returns CDR1 SGHVS and CDR2 FQNEAQ. V lost 1 base and J lost 7, with 13 bases in between. This CDR3 region has 14 residues. This CDR3 is CASSLGVGVDEAFF. The DNA of the CDR3 is TGTGCCAGCAGCTTAGGAGTAGGGGTGGATGAAGCTTTCTTT.

This clone was found once. The chain has TRBV2 and TRBJ1-3; D is unclear. Between the trimmed V and J ends, which lost 7 bases and 3 bases, there was a span of 16 bases. This CDR3 contains 15 residues. The germline V gene has CDR1 SNHLY and CDR2 FYNNEI. This CDR3 is CASTLMSTHGNTIYF. CDR3 DNA: TGTGCCAGCACCCTGATGTCTACCCATGGAAACACCATATATTTT.

The chain recombines TRBV13 with TRBJ2-7, with D unresolved. CDR1 PRHDT and CDR2 FYEKMQ come from the germline V gene (reference sequence). V lost 1 base and J 5 bases, leaving 9 bases between the germline ends. CDR3 length equals 13 residues. CDR3 nucleotides: TGTGCCAGCAGCTTAGAGCCTAGAGACGAGCAGTACTTC. Protein: CASSLEPRDEQYF.

The rearrangement uses TRBV28 and TRBJ1-4; the D gene is possibly TRBD1 (6 bases). Germline V lookup: CDR1 MDHEN, CDR2 SYDVKM. Trimming cost V 8 bases and J 3 bases, with 16 bases left between them. This CDR3 contains 15 residues. The CDR3 DNA sequence: TGTGCCAGCGCCCTTGGGGGGGCGCCTAATGAAAAACTGTTTTTT. It specifies CASALGGAPNEKLFF.

V gene TRBV6-5 combines with J gene TRBJ1-5; TRBD1 matches 10 bases. The ends lost 4 bases at V and 7 bases at J; junction bases unmatched: 4. Germline CDR1 and CDR2: MNHEY and SVGAGI. The CDR3 is 14 residues long. DNA for the CDR3: TGTGCCAGCAGTTTAGACAGGGGGCCCCAGCCCCAGCATTTT. Translated: CASSLDRGPQPQHF.

V is TRBV6-5 and J is TRBJ1-1; 8 positions match TRBD1. V was pared by 5 bases and J by 7 bases, with 9 bases of the junction left unmatched. The CDR3 contains 14 residues. Germline V CDR1 and CDR2: MNHEY, SVGAGI. The CDR3 loop is CASSPQDRGYEAFF. The CDR3 nucleotides read TGTGCCAGCAGTCCCCAAGACAGGGGATATGAAGCTTTCTTT.

CDR3 loop: CASSQVWDTQSNQPQHF. The CDR3 DNA reads as TGTGCCAGCAGCCAAGTGTGGGACACCCAAAGCAATCAGCCCCAGCATTTT. The chain links TRBV4-2 to TRBJ1-5, with D possibly being TRBD1 (6 bases). The ends were cut back, 1 base at V and 1 base at J, with 14 bases in the middle. CDR1 and CDR2 (germline): LGHNA, YNFKEQ. This CDR3 is built from 17 residues.

The V call is TRBV2, the J call TRBJ2-6; D not resolved. V was cut by 11 bases and J by 1 base, with 9 bases left in between. The CDR3 runs 13 residues. Germline V gene sequence: CDR1 SNHLY, CDR2 FYNNEI. CDR3 DNA sequence: TGTGCCGGAGCGAGGTCTGGGGCCAACGTCCTGACTTTC. Encoded protein: CAGARSGANVLTF. The variable domain in full, with the rest retrieved from reference TRBV2 and TRBJ2-6, is EPEVTQTPSHQVTQMGQEVILRCVPISNHLYFYWYRQILGQKVEFLVSFYNNEISEKSEIFDDQFSVERPDGSNFTLKIRSTKLEDSAMYFCAGARSGANVLTFGAGSRLTVL.

The V call is TRBV6-1, the J call TRBJ1-5; D not resolved. The CDR3 sequence is 16 residues long. V lost 2 bases and J 7 bases, leaving 18 bases between the germline ends. Germline CDR1 MNHNS, CDR2 SASEGT. CDR3 sequence (DNA): TGTGCCAGCAGTGAACTGAACGGCAAGTCGGGACAGCCCCAGCATTTT. The encoded protein is CASSELNGKSGQPQHF.

This clone was observed a few times. The gene calls are TRBV10-3 and TRBJ1-4; no clear D gene. The length of the CDR3 is 14 residues. The germline V gene has CDR1 ENHRY and CDR2 SYGVKD. V shed 3 bases and J shed 6 bases, with 11 bases lying between them. The CDR3 loop is CAISDARGDEKLFF. The CDR3 coding sequence is TGTGCCATCAGTGATGCCCGGGGAGATGAAAAACTGTTTTTT.

The J gene is TRBJ2-7, the V gene TRBV28; 8 positions agree with TRBD2. Trimming removed 6 bases from V and 4 bases from J; junction bases left unmatched: 8. CDR1 and CDR2 (germline): MDHEN, SYDVKM. This CDR3 has 14 amino acids. In DNA, the CDR3 is TGTGCCAGCAGGTTAAGGAGCGGGAGTTACGAGCAGTACTTC. This sequence encodes CASRLRSGSYEQYF.

The gene calls are TRBV5-8 and TRBJ1-4; D is perhaps TRBD1 (6 bases). The CDR3 extends over 16 amino acids. CDR1 SGHTS and CDR2 YDEGEE come from the germline V gene. V gave up 1 base and J gave up 0 bases, with 10 bases separating them. The CDR3 DNA is TGTGCCAGCAGCTTGATAGGACAGCCAACTAATGAAAAACTGTTTTTT. It specifies CASSLIGQPTNEKLFF.

CDR3 sequence (DNA): TGCGCCAGCAGCTTGTCGGCAGGAGGAAGGAACACTGAAGCTTTCTTT. It yields the protein CASSLSAGGRNTEAFF. The rearrangement links TRBV5-1 to TRBJ1-1; D unclear. The germline V gene has CDR1 SGHRS and CDR2 YFSETQ. CDR3 length equals 16 residues. Trimming cost V 1 base and J 1 base, with 14 bases left between them.

The count of this clone is one. The gene calls are TRBV6-5 and TRBJ2-1, with TRBD2 matching 11 bases. J was trimmed by 7 bases and V by 3 bases; bases with no gene match: 5. This CDR3 is built from 15 residues. The V gene's germline CDR1 is MNHEY and CDR2 SVGAGI. CDR3 amino acids: CASSYLLAGGNEQFF. CDR3 nucleotide sequence: TGTGCCAGCAGTTATCTCCTAGCGGGGGGAAATGAGCAGTTCTTC.

The chain combines TRBV7-2 with TRBJ2-1, with D perhaps matching TRBD1 (6 bases). The germline V gene has CDR1 SGHTA and CDR2 FQGNSA. The CDR3 runs to 15 residues. V was pared by 2 bases and J by 5 bases, with 13 bases between. CDR3 bases: TGTGCCAGCAGCTTACAAACAGGGTTGCACAATGAGCAGTTCTTC. Protein: CASSLQTGLHNEQFF.

The J gene is TRBJ2-4, the V gene TRBV4-1, with 10 bases aligning to TRBD2. Germline V gene lookup returns CDR1 MGHRA and CDR2 YSYEKL. V shed 4 bases and J 0 bases; nucleotides not matched to a gene: 9. CDR3 length: 18 residues. The CDR3 DNA is TGCGCCAGCAGCCTCGGGGCTAGCGGGAGCTTAGCCAAAAACATTCAGTACTTC. This sequence encodes CASSLGASGSLAKNIQYF.

V usage is TRBV19 and J usage is TRBJ1-5; 7 bases are a match to TRBD1. V shed 6 bases and J 4 bases; nucleotides not matched to a gene: 3. This CDR3 comprises 13 residues. CDR1 is LNHDA and CDR2 is SQIVND in the germline V gene (reference sequence). The CDR3 protein is CASRSQGNQPQHF. The CDR3 DNA reads as TGTGCCAGTAGGTCACAGGGGAATCAGCCCCAGCATTTT.